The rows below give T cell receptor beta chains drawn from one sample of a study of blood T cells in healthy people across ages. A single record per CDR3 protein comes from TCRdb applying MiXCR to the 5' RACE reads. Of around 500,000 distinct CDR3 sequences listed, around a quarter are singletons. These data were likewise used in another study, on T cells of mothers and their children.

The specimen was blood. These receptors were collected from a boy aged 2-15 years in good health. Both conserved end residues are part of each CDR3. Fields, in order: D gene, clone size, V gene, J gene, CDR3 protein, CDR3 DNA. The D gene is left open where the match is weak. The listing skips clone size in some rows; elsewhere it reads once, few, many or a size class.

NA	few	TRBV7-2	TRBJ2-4	CASSFILTGAKNIQYF	TGTGCCAGCAGCTTTATCCTGACTGGGGCCAAAAACATTCAGTACTTC
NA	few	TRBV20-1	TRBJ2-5	CSARGMSLGEQYF	TGCAGTGCTAGGGGAATGTCGCTGGGAGAGCAGTACTTC
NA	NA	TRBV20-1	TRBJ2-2	CSVPGLRNTGELFF	TGCAGTGTCCCGGGACTGAGAAACACCGGGGAGCTGTTTTTT
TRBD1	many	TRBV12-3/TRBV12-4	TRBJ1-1	CASSRQGNTEAFF	TGTGCCAGCAGCAGACAGGGGAACACTGAAGCTTTCTTT
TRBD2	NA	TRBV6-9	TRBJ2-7	CASSYPGGGYEQYF	TGTGCCAGCAGTTATCCCGGGGGGGGTTACGAGCAGTACTTC
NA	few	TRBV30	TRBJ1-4	CAWSLGGHREEKLFF	TGTGCCTGGAGTTTGGGGGGACATCGAGAAGAAAAACTGTTTTTT
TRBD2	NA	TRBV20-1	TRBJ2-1	CSATGLALNEQFF	TGCAGTGCTACGGGACTAGCTCTAAATGAGCAGTTCTTC
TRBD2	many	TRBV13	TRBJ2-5	CASASGYQETQYF	TGTGCCAGCGCTAGCGGGTACCAAGAGACCCAGTACTTC
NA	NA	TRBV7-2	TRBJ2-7	CVSSSTFSYEQYF	TGTGTCAGCAGCTCGACATTTTCCTACGAGCAGTACTTC
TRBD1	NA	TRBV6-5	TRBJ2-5	CASKGDRVQETQYF	TGTGCCAGCAAAGGGGACAGGGTCCAAGAGACCCAGTACTTC
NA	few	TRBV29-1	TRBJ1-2	CSAGGQGYGYTF	TGCAGCGCTGGGGGCCAGGGCTATGGCTACACCTTC
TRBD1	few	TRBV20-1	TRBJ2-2	CSASPGTGWFANTGELFF	TGCAGTGCTAGCCCCGGGACAGGGTGGTTCGCGAACACCGGGGAGCTGTTTTTT
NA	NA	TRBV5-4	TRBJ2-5	CASSGLQDQGTQYF	TGTGCCAGCAGCGGACTACAGGATCAAGGGACCCAGTACTTC
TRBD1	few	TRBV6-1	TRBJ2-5	CASSEATGQGPETQYF	TGTGCCAGCAGTGAAGCGACGGGACAGGGCCCGGAGACCCAGTACTTC
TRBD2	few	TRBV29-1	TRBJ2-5	CSARTSGSKGKTQYF	TGCAGCGCCAGGACTAGCGGGAGTAAGGGGAAGACCCAGTACTTC
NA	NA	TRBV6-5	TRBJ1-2	CASRWGRNGYTF	TGTGCCAGCAGATGGGGCAGGAATGGCTACACCTTC
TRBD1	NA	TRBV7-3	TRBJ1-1	CASSLDRPTEAFF	TGTGCCAGCAGTCTGGACAGGCCCACTGAAGCTTTCTTT
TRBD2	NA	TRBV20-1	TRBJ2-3	CSGGGRGSTDTQYF	TGCAGTGGGGGAGGGCGGGGGAGCACAGATACGCAGTATTTT
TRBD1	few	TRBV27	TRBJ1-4	CASSLFPGTGIEKLFF	TGTGCCAGCAGTTTATTCCCCGGGACAGGGATCGAAAAACTGTTTTTT
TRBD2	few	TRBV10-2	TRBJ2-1	CASRTGGGANEQFF	TGCGCCAGCAGGACAGGCGGGGGGGCTAATGAGCAGTTCTTC
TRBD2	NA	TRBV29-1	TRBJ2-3	CSVQGLAGLTDTQYF	TGCAGCGTTCAAGGACTAGCGGGACTGACAGATACGCAGTATTTT
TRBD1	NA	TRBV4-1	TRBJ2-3	CASSQGTGKTDTQYF	TGCGCCAGCAGCCAAGGGACAGGTAAAACAGATACGCAGTATTTT
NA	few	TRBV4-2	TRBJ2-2	CASSQDSLGELFF	TGTGCCAGCAGCCAGGACAGTCTCGGGGAGCTGTTTTTT
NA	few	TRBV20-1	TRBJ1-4	CSAWDMVDEKLFF	TGCAGTGCTTGGGACATGGTTGATGAAAAACTGTTTTTT
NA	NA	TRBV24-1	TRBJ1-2	CATRTGYTF	TGTGCCACCAGGACCGGCTACACCTTC
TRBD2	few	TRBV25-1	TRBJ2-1	CASSQRGRLAGYNEQFF	TGTGCCAGCAGTCAGAGGGGGAGGCTAGCGGGATACAATGAGCAGTTCTTC
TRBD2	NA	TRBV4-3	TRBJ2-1	CASSHGLAGDNEQFF	TGCGCCAGCAGCCATGGACTAGCGGGAGACAATGAGCAGTTCTTC